The present TCR beta chain was sequenced within a study of T-cell reconstitution after alpha-beta-depleted transplantation in children. General study results and limits: Surviving recipient T cells and thymic progenitors produced the high day-60 TCRbeta diversity seen in some patients. T-cell counts and diversity at one year following transplant were attributed mainly to newly produced T cells. Reports say that about two months after transplant, the alpha-beta T cells came out of several hundred graft clones that had expanded.

At least ten counts were recorded for this clonotype. Its antigen remains unknown. V was pared by 2 bases and J by 3 bases, with 14 bases between. Per the germline V gene, CDR1 is MDHEN and CDR2 is SYDVKM. This CDR3 has 15 residues. Unique molecular identifiers were incorporated during preparation of the TCRbeta library. TCRdb re-derived calls from the PCR reads in MiXCR, one entry per CDR3 protein. The table has about 300,000 distinct CDR3 sequences, over 7.5% seen once. The rearrangement joins TRBV28 to TRBJ2-7; D is possibly TRBD1 (6 bases). The sequence was obtained from a female patient between 2 and 15 years old who had a stem cell transplant for Fanconi anemia, so the T cells may come from the graft donor. Sequences were derived from peripheral blood, sampled 360 days after TCRalphabeta/CD19-depleted stem cell transplant. The CDR3 spells CASSLGQWDVYEQYF. In nucleotides, the CDR3 is TGTGCCAGCAGTTTAGGACAGTGGGACGTCTACGAGCAGTACTTC. Using reference TRBV28 and TRBJ2-7 for the parts outside the CDR3, the full variable domain is DVKVTQSSRYLVKRTGEKVFLECVQDMDHENMFWYRQDPGLGLRLIYFSYDVKMKEKGDIPEGYSVSREKKERFSLILESASTNQTSMYLCASSLGQWDVYEQYFGPGTRLTVT.